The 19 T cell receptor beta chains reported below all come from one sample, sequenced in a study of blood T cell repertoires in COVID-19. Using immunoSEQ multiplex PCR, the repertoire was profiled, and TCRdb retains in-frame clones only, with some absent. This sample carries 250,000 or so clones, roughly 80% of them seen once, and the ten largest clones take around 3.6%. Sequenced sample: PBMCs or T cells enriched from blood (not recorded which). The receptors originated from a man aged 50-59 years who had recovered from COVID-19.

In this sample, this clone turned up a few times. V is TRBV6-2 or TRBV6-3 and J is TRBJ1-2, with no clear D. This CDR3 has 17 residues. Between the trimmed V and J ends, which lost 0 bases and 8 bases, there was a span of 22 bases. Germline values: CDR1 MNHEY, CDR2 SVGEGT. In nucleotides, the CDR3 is TGTGCCAGCAGTTACTCGAGTAAGGCTGGGCCGACCTTGGGCTACACCTTC. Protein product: CASSYSSKAGPTLGYTF.

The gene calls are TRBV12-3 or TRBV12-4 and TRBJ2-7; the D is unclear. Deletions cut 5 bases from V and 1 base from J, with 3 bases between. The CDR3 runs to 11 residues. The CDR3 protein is CASSASYEQYF. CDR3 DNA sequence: TGTGCCAGCAGTGCGTCCTACGAGCAGTACTTC.

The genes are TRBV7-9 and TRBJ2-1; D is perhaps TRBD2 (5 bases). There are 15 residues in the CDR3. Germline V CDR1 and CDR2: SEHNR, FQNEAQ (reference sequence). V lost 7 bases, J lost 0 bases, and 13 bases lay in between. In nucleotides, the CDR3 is TGTGCCAGCATTGTGGGAGCGAGCTCCTACAATGAGCAGTTCTTC. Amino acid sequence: CASIVGASSYNEQFF. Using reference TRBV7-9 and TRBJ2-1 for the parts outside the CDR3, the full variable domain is DTGVSQNPRHKITKRGQNVTFRCDPISEHNRLYWYRQTLGQGPEFLTYFQNEAQLEKSRLLSDRFSAERPKGSFSTLEIQRTEQGDSAMYLCASIVGASSYNEQFFGPGTRLTVL.

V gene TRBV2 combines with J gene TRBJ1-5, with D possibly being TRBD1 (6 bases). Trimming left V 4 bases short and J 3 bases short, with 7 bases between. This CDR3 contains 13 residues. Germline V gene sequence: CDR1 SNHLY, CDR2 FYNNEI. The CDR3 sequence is CASSAGVNQPQHF. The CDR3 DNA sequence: TGTGCCAGCAGTGCAGGGGTCAATCAGCCCCAGCATTTT.

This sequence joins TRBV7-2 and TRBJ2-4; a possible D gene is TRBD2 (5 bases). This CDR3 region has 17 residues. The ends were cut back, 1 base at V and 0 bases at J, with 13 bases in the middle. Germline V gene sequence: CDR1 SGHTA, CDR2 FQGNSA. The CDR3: CASSLEVRTLAKNIQYF. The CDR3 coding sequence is TGTGCCAGCAGCTTAGAGGTTCGGACTCTAGCCAAAAACATTCAGTACTTC. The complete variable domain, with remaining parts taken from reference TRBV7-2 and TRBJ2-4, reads GAGVSQSPSNKVTEKGKDVELRCDPISGHTALYWYRQSLGQGLEFLIYFQGNSAPDKSGLPSDRFSAERTGGSVSTLTIQRTQQEDSAVYLCASSLEVRTLAKNIQYFGAGTRLSVL.

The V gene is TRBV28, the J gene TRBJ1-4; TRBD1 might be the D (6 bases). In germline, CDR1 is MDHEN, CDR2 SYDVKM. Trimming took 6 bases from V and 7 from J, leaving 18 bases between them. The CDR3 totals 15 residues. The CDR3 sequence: CASSITLQGSEKLFF. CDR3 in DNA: TGTGCCAGCAGCATAACCCTCCAGGGGAGTGAAAAACTGTTTTTT.

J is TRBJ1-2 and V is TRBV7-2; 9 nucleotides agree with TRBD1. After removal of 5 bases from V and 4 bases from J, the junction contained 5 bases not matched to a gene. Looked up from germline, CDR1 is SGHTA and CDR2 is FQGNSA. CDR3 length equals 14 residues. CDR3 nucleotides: TGTGCCAGCAGCCCTCAGACAGGGGGCTATGGCTACACCTTC. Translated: CASSPQTGGYGYTF.

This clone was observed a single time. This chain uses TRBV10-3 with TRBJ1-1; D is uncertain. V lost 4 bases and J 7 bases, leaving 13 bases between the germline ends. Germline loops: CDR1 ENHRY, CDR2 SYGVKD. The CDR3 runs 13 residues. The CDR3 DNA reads TGTGCCATCAGTGGTACGGGTTCTAGTGAAGCTTTCTTT. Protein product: CAISGTGSSEAFF.

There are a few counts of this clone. The CDR3, as DNA: TGCAGTGCTAGTAACAGGGCTGGAAACACCATATATTTT. Its protein is CSASNRAGNTIYF. This chain links TRBV20-1 with TRBJ1-3, with D perhaps TRBD1 (6 bases). Germline CDR1 and CDR2: DFQATT and SNEGSKA (reference sequence). The length of the CDR3 is 13 residues. The V and J ends lost 3 bases and 2 bases respectively, with 8 bases between them.

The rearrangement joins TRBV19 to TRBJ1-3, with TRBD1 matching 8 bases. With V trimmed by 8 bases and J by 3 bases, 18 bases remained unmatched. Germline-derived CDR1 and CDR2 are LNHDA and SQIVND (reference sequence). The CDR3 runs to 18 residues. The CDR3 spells CASQVRTAGTGYGNTIYF. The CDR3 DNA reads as TGTGCCAGTCAGGTGAGAACCGCCGGGACAGGATATGGAAACACCATATATTTT.

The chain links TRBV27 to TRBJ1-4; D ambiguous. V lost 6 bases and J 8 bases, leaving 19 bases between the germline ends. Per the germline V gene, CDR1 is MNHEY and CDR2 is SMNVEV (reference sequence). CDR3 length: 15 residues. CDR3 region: CASSVAGSYGEKLFF. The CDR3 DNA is TGTGCCAGCAGCGTGGCCGGTAGCTACGGAGAAAAACTGTTTTTT.

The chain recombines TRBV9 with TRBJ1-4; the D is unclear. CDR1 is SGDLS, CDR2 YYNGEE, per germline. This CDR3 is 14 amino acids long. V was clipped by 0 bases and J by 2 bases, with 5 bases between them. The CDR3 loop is CASSVGATNEKLFF. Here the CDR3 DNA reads TGTGCCAGCAGCGTAGGAGCCACTAATGAAAAACTGTTTTTT.

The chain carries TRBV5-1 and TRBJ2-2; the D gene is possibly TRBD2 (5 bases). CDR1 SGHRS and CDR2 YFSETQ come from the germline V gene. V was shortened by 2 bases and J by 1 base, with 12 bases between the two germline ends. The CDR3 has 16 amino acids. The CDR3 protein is CASSFGGLGNTGELFF. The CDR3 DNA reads TGCGCCAGCAGCTTCGGTGGACTGGGGAACACCGGGGAGCTGTTTTTT.

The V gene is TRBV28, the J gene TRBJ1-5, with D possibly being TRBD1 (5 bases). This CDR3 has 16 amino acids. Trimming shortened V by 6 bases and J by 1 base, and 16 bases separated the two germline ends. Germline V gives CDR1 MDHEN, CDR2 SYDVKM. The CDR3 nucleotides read TGTGCCAGCAGGGGGAGGGGCATCAGAAGCAATCAGCCCCAGCATTTT. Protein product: CASRGRGIRSNQPQHF.

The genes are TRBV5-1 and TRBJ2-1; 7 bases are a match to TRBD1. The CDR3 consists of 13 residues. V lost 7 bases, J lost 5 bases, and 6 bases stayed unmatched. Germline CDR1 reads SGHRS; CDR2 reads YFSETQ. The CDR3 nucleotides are TGCGCCAGCGCCGGGACAGACCACAATGAGCAGTTCTTC. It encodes CASAGTDHNEQFF. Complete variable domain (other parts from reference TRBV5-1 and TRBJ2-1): KAGVTQTPRYLIKTRGQQVTLSCSPISGHRSVSWYQQTPGQGLQFLFEYFSETQRNKGNFPGRFSGRQFSNSRSEMNVSTLELGDSALYLCASAGTDHNEQFFGPGTRLTVL.

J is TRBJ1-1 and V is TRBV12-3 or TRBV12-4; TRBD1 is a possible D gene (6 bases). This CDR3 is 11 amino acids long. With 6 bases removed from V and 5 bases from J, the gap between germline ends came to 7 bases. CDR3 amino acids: CASRDRTEAFF. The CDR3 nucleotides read TGTGCCAGCAGGGACAGAACTGAAGCTTTCTTT.

In nucleotides, the CDR3 is TGTGCCAGTAGGGGGAACGGACAGCCTGAAGCTTTCTTT. Its translation: CASRGNGQPEAFF. This rearrangement joins TRBV19 to TRBJ1-1; D possibly corresponds to TRBD1 (6 bases). CDR3 length: 13 residues. With 6 bases removed from V and 6 bases from J, the gap between germline ends came to 14 bases. Germline V lookup: CDR1 LNHDA, CDR2 SQIVND (reference sequence). Complete variable domain (other parts from reference TRBV19 and TRBJ1-1): DGGITQSPKYLFRKEGQNVTLSCEQNLNHDAMYWYRQDPGQGLRLIYYSQIVNDFQKGDIAEGYSVSREKKESFPLTVTSAQKNPTAFYLCASRGNGQPEAFFGQGTRLTVV.

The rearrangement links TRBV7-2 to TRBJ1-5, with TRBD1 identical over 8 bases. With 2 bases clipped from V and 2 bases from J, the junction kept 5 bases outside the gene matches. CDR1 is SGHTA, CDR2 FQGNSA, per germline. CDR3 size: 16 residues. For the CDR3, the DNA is TGTGCCAGCAGCTTAACCCAGGGGGCTGGCAATCAGCCCCAGCATTTT. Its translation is CASSLTQGAGNQPQHF. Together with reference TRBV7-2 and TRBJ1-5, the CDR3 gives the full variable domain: GAGVSQSPSNKVTEKGKDVELRCDPISGHTALYWYRQSLGQGLEFLIYFQGNSAPDKSGLPSDRFSAERTGGSVSTLTIQRTQQEDSAVYLCASSLTQGAGNQPQHFGDGTRLSIL.

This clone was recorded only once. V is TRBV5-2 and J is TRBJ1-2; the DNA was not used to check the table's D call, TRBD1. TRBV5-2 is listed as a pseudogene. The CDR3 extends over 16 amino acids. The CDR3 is CASKTVGEYERPGYTF. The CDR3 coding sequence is TGTGCCAGCAAGACAGTCGGAGAGTACGAAAGACCTGGCTACACCTTC.